This section outlines one T cell receptor beta chain sequence together with its context. Naive CD8 isolation took CD45RO-negative cells positively selected for CCR7 and excluded terminally differentiated effector memory CD45RA+ cells. The data derive from a study of shared clonotypes between healthy human individuals. Deletions cut 5 bases from V and 8 bases from J, with 18 bases between. Per germline, CDR1 LNHDA and CDR2 SQIVND (reference sequence). The CDR3 is 14 residues long. Over several immunoSEQ plates, each subset's genomic DNA was distributed in even portions. Sequencing used immunoSEQ multiplex PCR; TCRdb keeps in-frame clones, though not all of them. The repertoire has around 2,000,000 clones, less than 95% of them found once; the top ten carry less than 1.5%.

This TCR derives from a man aged 18 to 29 in good health. Sequenced sample: naive CD8+ T cells sorted from blood. This chain uses TRBV19 with TRBJ1-2, with D unclear. CDR3 sequence: CASSLDAEVGGYTF. The DNA of the CDR3 is TGTGCCAGTAGTTTGGACGCTGAAGTGGGGGGCTACACCTTC.